One and the same sample provided the 21 T cell receptor beta chains below, sequenced in a study of response to subunit inactivated influenza vaccine. TCRdb analysed the RT-PCR reads with MiXCR anew, one entry per CDR3 protein. Here the sample spans 600,000 to 850,000 distinct CDR3 sequences, approximately 14% being singletons. The material was PBMCs from blood, obtained roughly 15 days before vaccination. Every receptor here comes from a man aged 50 or older who received an inactivated influenza vaccine.

The chain carries TRBV5-1 and TRBJ2-1; 9 bases are shared with TRBD2. Germline V lookup: CDR1 SGHRS, CDR2 YFSETQ. The V gene end was trimmed by 5 bases and the J gene end by 5 bases; junction bases not matched to a gene: 5. The CDR3 sequence is 14 residues long. The CDR3 spells CASRLAGLNNEQFF. The CDR3 nucleotides are TGCGCCAGCAGGCTAGCGGGGCTTAACAATGAGCAGTTCTTC.

This clonotype was seen a few times. The chain employs TRBV12-3 or TRBV12-4 and TRBJ2-3; possible D gene TRBD2, 5 bases. This CDR3 is 15 amino acids long. V was cut by 3 bases and J by 0 bases, with 10 bases left in between. The CDR3 bases are TGTGCCAGCAGTTTCCCGGGGAGTAGCACAGATACGCAGTATTTT. Translated, it gives CASSFPGSSTDTQYF.

This clonotype was observed a few times. The chain couples TRBV5-5 to TRBJ2-7; possible D gene TRBD2, 5 bases. Germline loops: CDR1 SGHKS, CDR2 YYEKEE (reference sequence). V gave up 7 bases and J gave up 1 base, with 18 bases separating them. The CDR3 runs 15 residues. CDR3 sequence: CASSGVRVGSYEQYF. CDR3 bases: TGTGCCAGCTCCGGGGTGAGGGTTGGATCCTACGAGCAGTACTTC.

The chain is built from TRBV28 and TRBJ2-1, with unresolved D. The CDR3 runs to 17 residues. Germline V gene lookup returns CDR1 MDHEN and CDR2 SYDVKM. Trimming took 5 bases from V and 4 from J, leaving 21 bases between them. DNA for the CDR3: TGTGCCAGCAGTATTTTCGGGCCCTCACCTCCTTACAATGAGCAGTTCTTC. Translation: CASSIFGPSPPYNEQFF.

This clonotype was observed a handful of times. The rearrangement uses TRBV24-1 and TRBJ2-7; 7 bases fit TRBD1. This CDR3 comprises 17 residues. Per germline, CDR1 KGHDR and CDR2 SFDVKD. The V and J ends lost 4 bases and 0 bases, in that order; junction bases with no gene match: 11. CDR3 DNA: TGTGCCACCAGTGAACGACAGGGTTACCTTAGCTCCTACGAGCAGTACTTC. Translated: CATSERQGYLSSYEQYF.

The chain is built from TRBV16 and TRBJ1-5; D is uncertain. CDR1 is KGHSY, CDR2 FQNENV, per germline. The CDR3 contains 12 residues. V was clipped by 0 bases and J by 7 bases, with 4 bases between them. The CDR3 DNA reads as TGTGCCAGCAGCCAATCAAGCCAGCCCCAGCATTTT. Protein product: CASSQSSQPQHF. The variable domain in full, with the rest retrieved from reference TRBV16 and TRBJ1-5, is GEEVAQTPKHLVRGEGQKAKLYCAPIKGHSYVFWYQQVLKNEFKFLISFQNENVFDETGMPKERFSAKCLPNSPCSLEIQATKLEDSAVYFCASSQSSQPQHFGDGTRLSIL.

This clonotype was seen a few times. This chain links TRBV7-2 with TRBJ2-1; 12 nucleotides agree with TRBD2. Germline CDR1 and CDR2: SGHTA and FQGNSA. J was trimmed by 5 bases and V by 6 bases; bases with no gene match: 5. The CDR3 is 15 residues long. CDR3: CASSLAGGANNEQFF. The CDR3, as DNA: TGTGCCAGCAGTCTAGCGGGAGGGGCAAACAATGAGCAGTTCTTC.

This clonotype has just a few counts. This sequence joins TRBV4-3 and TRBJ2-3; D is unresolved. This CDR3 region has 18 residues. V shed 0 bases and J shed 1 base, with 17 bases lying between them. Looked up from germline, CDR1 is LGHNA and CDR2 is YSLEER. The CDR3, as DNA: TGCGCCAGCAGCCAAGAACCCCCCAGGCCTCAGGGCACAGATACGCAGTATTTT. Its translation: CASSQEPPRPQGTDTQYF.

This clonotype was recorded a few times. This sequence joins TRBV15 and TRBJ2-7; no definite D call. The CDR3 has 14 amino acids. In germline, CDR1 is LNHNV, CDR2 YYDKDF (reference sequence). V was cut by 1 base and J by 0 bases, with 7 bases left in between. The chain's CDR3 is CATSRVFSSYEQYF. CDR3 DNA: TGTGCCACCAGCAGAGTGTTCAGCTCCTACGAGCAGTACTTC.

V is TRBV4-3 and J is TRBJ2-5; the match to TRBD2 covers 8 bases. Germline V gene lookup returns CDR1 LGHNA and CDR2 YSLEER. This CDR3 comprises 16 residues. V lost 1 base to trimming and J lost 5 bases; unmatched junction nucleotides: 9. The CDR3 reads CASSQAIRGGRETQYF. CDR3 in DNA: TGCGCCAGCAGCCAAGCTATACGGGGGGGCCGTGAGACCCAGTACTTC.

Turning to this clonotype: One junction end disagrees with the germline gene, perhaps due to a read error. The rearrangement uses TRBV11-1 and TRBJ2-6, with TRBD1 as a possible D gene (6 bases). The germline CDR1 and CDR2 sequences are SGHAT and FQDESV (reference sequence). This CDR3 has 20 residues. The DNA for the CDR3 is TGTGCCTGCAGCACCGGACAGAATATAAACCCACTCTCTGGGGCCAACGTCCTGACTTTC. It is translated as CACSTGQNINPLSGANVLTF.

CDR3: CASSPSGNYGYTF. In DNA form, the CDR3 reads TGTGCCAGCAGTCCCTCAGGGAACTATGGCTACACCTTC. V gene TRBV5-5 combines with J gene TRBJ1-2; TRBD1 might be the D (5 bases). CDR1 and CDR2 from the germline V gene are SGHKS and YYEKEE (reference sequence). Trimming left V 5 bases short and J 2 bases short, with 10 bases between. The CDR3 has 13 residues.

This clonotype turned up a few times. The V and J genes are TRBV14 and TRBJ2-5; no reliable D call. Germline V CDR1 and CDR2: SGHDN, FVKESK. The germline V and J ends were trimmed by 6 bases and 7 bases, with 12 bases remaining between them. The CDR3 covers 12 residues. CDR3 residues: CASSQYLGTQYF. Here the CDR3 DNA reads TGTGCCAGCAGTCAGTACCTAGGGACCCAGTACTTC.

The chain combines TRBV6-2 or TRBV6-3 with TRBJ1-1, with a weak D call TRBD1 (5 bases). The CDR3 length is 15 residues. Germline V gives CDR1 MNHEY, CDR2 SVGEGT. Trimming removed 6 bases from V and 7 bases from J, with 21 bases in between. The CDR3 loop is CASRSRTLDVGEAFF. Here the CDR3 DNA reads TGTGCCAGCAGATCCAGGACACTCGATGTTGGTGAAGCTTTCTTT.

The chain is built from TRBV29-1 and TRBJ2-5; 9 bases are a match to TRBD2. Losses at the gene ends were 5 bases for V and 5 bases for J; bases not matched to a gene: 9. Germline-derived CDR1 and CDR2 are SQVTM and ANQGSEA. The CDR3 contains 14 residues. DNA of the CDR3: TGCAGCGTTAGTGTGCGGGGGGGCCGGGAGACCCAGTACTTC. This sequence encodes CSVSVRGGRETQYF.

A single count supports this clonotype. CDR3 coding DNA: TGTGCCAGCAGCCCAGAAAGTGCGGCCAATGAGCAGTTCTTC. Residues: CASSPESAANEQFF. The chain carries TRBV7-6 and TRBJ2-1; D is ambiguous. Germline loops: CDR1 SGHVS, CDR2 FNYEAQ. The CDR3 has 14 residues. The germline V and J ends were trimmed by 5 bases and 6 bases, with 14 bases remaining between them.

In its sample, this clonotype was seen a few times. The genes are TRBV5-1 and TRBJ1-4, with 10 bases fitting TRBD1. J gave up 7 bases and V 4 bases, and 10 bases lay outside the gene matches. The CDR3 covers 16 residues. Germline-derived CDR1 and CDR2 are SGHRS and YFSETQ. The CDR3 spells CASSPSGTGVSEKLFF. CDR3 DNA sequence: TGCGCCAGCAGCCCCTCCGGGACAGGGGTATCTGAAAAACTGTTTTTT.

This clonotype was seen a handful of times. The chain links TRBV28 to TRBJ2-7; D unresolved. Trimming removed 3 bases from V and 0 bases from J, with 9 bases in between. From germline, CDR1 is MDHEN and CDR2 SYDVKM. CDR3 size: 14 residues. In DNA, the CDR3 is TGTGCCAGCAGTTTCGGATTCAGCTCCTACGAGCAGTACTTC. Amino acid sequence: CASSFGFSSYEQYF.

In this sample, this clonotype turned up many times. This rearrangement joins TRBV5-1 to TRBJ2-7; perhaps TRBD2 as D (6 bases). The V gene's germline CDR1 is SGHRS and CDR2 YFSETQ. Trimming removed 4 bases at V and 5 bases at J, with 16 bases between. The length of the CDR3 is 14 residues. The DNA of the CDR3 is TGCGCCAGCAGCATCATAGCGGCTGATCACGAGCAGTACTTC. Translating gives CASSIIAADHEQYF. The whole variable domain, remainder taken from reference TRBV5-1 and TRBJ2-7, is KAGVTQTPRYLIKTRGQQVTLSCSPISGHRSVSWYQQTPGQGLQFLFEYFSETQRNKGNFPGRFSGRQFSNSRSEMNVSTLELGDSALYLCASSIIAADHEQYFGPGTRLTVT.

Turning to this clonotype: A read error may be the cause here, since a much bigger clone is one base away. For the CDR3, the DNA is TGTGCCAGCAGCCCTGGAATAGTAATCGAGCAGTACTTC. It is translated as CASSPGIVIEQYF. This chain connects TRBV7-9 to TRBJ2-7, with unresolved D. The CDR3 consists of 13 residues. With 5 bases removed from V and 6 bases from J, the gap between germline ends came to 14 bases. CDR1 is SEHNR, CDR2 FQNEAQ, per germline (reference sequence).

This clonotype was counted only a few times. V and J are TRBV20-1 and TRBJ2-7; possibly TRBD1 for D (6 bases). Germline V CDR1 and CDR2: DFQATT, SNEGSKA (reference sequence). V was clipped by 0 bases and J by 3 bases, with 12 bases between them. The CDR3 has 14 residues. The CDR3: CSARDPQGLYEQYF. DNA for the CDR3: TGCAGTGCTAGAGACCCACAGGGTCTCTACGAGCAGTACTTC.